The next 5 T cell receptor beta chains were all read from a single sample in a study of breast tumors, draining lymph nodes, adjacent tissues. TCRdb reprocessed the multiplex PCR reads with MiXCR, giving one entry per CDR3 protein. This sample carries 150,000 to 250,000 distinct CDR3 sequences, over 25% of them seen once, and the ten largest clones take 4% to 4.5%. Samples came from axillary lymph nodes draining the breast cancer. Sequencing input: axillary lymph node tissue. The receptors derive from a female donor with breast cancer. Some clones in this sample may be carry-over from other donors' samples.

The chain couples TRBV27 to TRBJ2-3; D remains ambiguous. V lost 3 bases and J lost 6, with 10 bases in between. The CDR3 sequence is 13 residues long. Germline values: CDR1 MNHEY, CDR2 SMNVEV (reference sequence). The CDR3 DNA reads as TGTGCCAGCAGTTTTAGCCAGAGGGATACGCAGTATTTT. This codes for CASSFSQRDTQYF.

This clonotype was recorded a few times. The chain employs TRBV6-1 and TRBJ2-7; perhaps TRBD1 as D (6 bases). V was cut by 6 bases and J by 3 bases, with 18 bases left in between. This CDR3 is 15 amino acids long. Germline CDR1 and CDR2: MNHNS and SASEGT. The CDR3 sequence is CASSPGPSGVYEQYF. The DNA for the CDR3 is TGTGCCAGCAGCCCGGGACCCTCAGGGGTCTACGAGCAGTACTTC.

The rearrangement uses TRBV4-1 and TRBJ2-5, with D possibly being TRBD2 (7 bases). Trimming removed 6 bases at V and 5 bases at J, with 19 bases between. CDR3 length: 15 amino acids. CDR1 is MGHRA and CDR2 is YSYEKL in the germline V gene. The CDR3 reads CASSEGGAGLETQYF. DNA of the CDR3: TGCGCCAGCAGTGAAGGGGGGGCAGGGCTGGAGACCCAGTACTTC.

In this sample, this clonotype turned up once. The chain joins TRBV11-1 to TRBJ2-5; 8 bases align to TRBD2. Losses at the gene ends were 5 bases for V and 4 bases for J; bases not matched to a gene: 18. Germline V gene sequence: CDR1 SGHAT, CDR2 FQDESV (reference sequence). The CDR3 is 18 amino acids. CDR3 DNA: TGTGCCAGCAGCAGAGATGCGGCTACCGGGGGGGCTTTAGAGACCCAGTACTTC. Protein sequence: CASSRDAATGGALETQYF.

In this sample, this clonotype turned up many times. The genes are TRBV7-9 and TRBJ1-2; the D is unclear. V lost 1 base, J lost 4 bases, and 4 bases lay in between. CDR3 length equals 12 residues. Germline V CDR1 and CDR2: SEHNR, FQNEAQ (reference sequence). CDR3 protein: CASSLEAYGYTF. In DNA form, the CDR3 reads TGTGCCAGCAGCTTAGAGGCCTATGGCTACACCTTC.